This TCR beta chain emerged from a study of identical twins. Study observations and caveats: It was cross-sectional statistical analysis, not following the same donors, that the conclusions relied on.

Template switching added a universal primer site, and cDNA bore unique molecular identifiers. TCRdb used MiXCR to reprocess the 5' RACE reads, holding one entry per CDR3 protein. Among about 210,000 distinct CDR3 sequences listed, around 10% were seen once. This clonotype was counted between two and nine times. What it binds is unknown. Germline-derived CDR1 and CDR2 are ENHRY and SYGVKD. The CDR3 totals 16 residues. Between the trimmed V and J ends, which lost 3 bases and 2 bases, there was a span of 16 bases. Sequences were obtained from memory (CD45RO+) T cells sorted from blood. This TCR derives from a young woman in good health. The chain combines TRBV10-3 with TRBJ1-2, with TRBD1 as a possible D gene (6 bases). As DNA, the CDR3 is TGTGCCATCAGTGAAGGGGGGGATAAGCCGAACTATGGCTACACCTTC. It codes for CAISEGGDKPNYGYTF.